This T cell receptor (beta chain) was identified in a study of CD8 T cells in Susac syndrome. Random hexamers were used to reverse transcribe about 0.5 to 1 ug of RNA. Amplification of TCR beta CDR3 was carried out by immunoSEQ multiplex PCR, which covered 54 Vbeta and 13 Jbeta segments. MiXCR was run by TCRdb on the immunoSEQ multiplex PCR reads, yielding one entry per CDR3 protein. The sample has about 440,000 distinct CDR3 sequences; more than 80% are singletons. The sequenced sample consisted of CD8+ T cells from PBMCs. The sequence was obtained from a human donor with multiple sclerosis.

The CDR3 loop is CAWSVRPGVPYEQYF. CDR3 DNA: TGTGCCTGGAGTGTAAGACCAGGGGTTCCCTACGAGCAGTACTTC. The rearrangement joins TRBV30 to TRBJ2-7, with a weak D call TRBD1 (6 bases). Germline V gives CDR1 GTSNPN, CDR2 SVGIG (reference sequence). CDR3 length: 15 residues. V dropped 0 bases and J dropped 2 bases, with 14 bases sitting between them.